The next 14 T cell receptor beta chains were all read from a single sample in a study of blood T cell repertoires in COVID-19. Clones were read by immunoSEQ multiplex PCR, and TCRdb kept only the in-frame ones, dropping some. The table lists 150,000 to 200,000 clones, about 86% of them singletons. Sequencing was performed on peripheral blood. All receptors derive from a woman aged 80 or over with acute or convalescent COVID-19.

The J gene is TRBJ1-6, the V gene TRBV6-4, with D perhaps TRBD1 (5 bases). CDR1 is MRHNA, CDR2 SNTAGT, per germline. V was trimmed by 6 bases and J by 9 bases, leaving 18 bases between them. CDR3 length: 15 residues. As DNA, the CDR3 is TGTGCCAGCAGATCCCAGACAGCCTACCCTTCACCCCTCCACTTT. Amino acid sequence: CASRSQTAYPSPLHF.

CDR3 loop: CASSGVGSGSSGEQFF. CDR3 sequence (DNA): TGTGCCAGCAGTGGGGTGGGTAGCGGGAGTTCGGGAGAGCAGTTCTTC. The chain uses TRBV28 and TRBJ2-1; 9 bases map to TRBD2. With V trimmed by 5 bases and J by 10 bases, 15 bases remained unmatched. This CDR3 comprises 16 residues. Looked up from germline, CDR1 is MDHEN and CDR2 is SYDVKM.

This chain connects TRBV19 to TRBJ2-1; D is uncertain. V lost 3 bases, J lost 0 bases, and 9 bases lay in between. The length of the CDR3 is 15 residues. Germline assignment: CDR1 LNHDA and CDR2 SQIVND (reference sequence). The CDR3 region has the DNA TGTGCCAGTAGTATCATGGGCCGCTCCTACAATGAGCAGTTCTTC. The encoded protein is CASSIMGRSYNEQFF.

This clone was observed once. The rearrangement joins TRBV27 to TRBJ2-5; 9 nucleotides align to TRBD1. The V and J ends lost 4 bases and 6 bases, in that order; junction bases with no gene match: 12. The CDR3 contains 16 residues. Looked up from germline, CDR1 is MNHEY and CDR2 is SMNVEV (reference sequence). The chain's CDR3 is CASSSLGTGRRKTQYF. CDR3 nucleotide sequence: TGTGCCAGCAGTTCCCTAGGGACAGGGAGAAGGAAGACCCAGTACTTC.

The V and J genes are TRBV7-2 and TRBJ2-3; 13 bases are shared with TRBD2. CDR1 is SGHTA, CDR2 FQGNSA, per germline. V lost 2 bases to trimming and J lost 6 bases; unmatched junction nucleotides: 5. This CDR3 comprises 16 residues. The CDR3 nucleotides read TGTGCCAGCAGCTTAACTAGCGGGGGGGCTGGGGATACGCAGTATTTT. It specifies CASSLTSGGAGDTQYF.

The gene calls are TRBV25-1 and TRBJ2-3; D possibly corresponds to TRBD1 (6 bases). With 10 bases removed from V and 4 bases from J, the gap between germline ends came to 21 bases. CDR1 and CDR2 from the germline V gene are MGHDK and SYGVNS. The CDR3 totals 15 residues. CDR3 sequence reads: CATAHLQGPADTQYF. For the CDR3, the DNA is TGTGCCACCGCTCACCTACAGGGACCGGCAGATACGCAGTATTTT.

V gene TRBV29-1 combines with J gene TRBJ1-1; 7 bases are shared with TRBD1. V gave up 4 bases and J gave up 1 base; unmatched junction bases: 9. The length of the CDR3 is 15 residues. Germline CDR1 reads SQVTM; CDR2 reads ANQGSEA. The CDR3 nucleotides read TGCAGCGTTGCAAGCTCCGGGACAGCGAACACTGAAGCTTTCTTT. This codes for CSVASSGTANTEAFF.

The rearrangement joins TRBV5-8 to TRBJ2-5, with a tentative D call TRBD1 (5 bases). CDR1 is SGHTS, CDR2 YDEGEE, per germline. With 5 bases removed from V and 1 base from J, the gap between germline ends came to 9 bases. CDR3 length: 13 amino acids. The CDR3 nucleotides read TGTGCCAGCAGGGGGCAGAGCCAAGAGACCCAGTACTTC. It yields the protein CASRGQSQETQYF.

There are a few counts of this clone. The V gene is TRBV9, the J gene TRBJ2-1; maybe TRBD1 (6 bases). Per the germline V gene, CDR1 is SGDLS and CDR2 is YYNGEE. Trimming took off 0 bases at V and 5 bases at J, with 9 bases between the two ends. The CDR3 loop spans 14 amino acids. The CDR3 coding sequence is TGTGCCAGCAGCGTAGACAGGGTTGACAATGAGCAGTTCTTC. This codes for CASSVDRVDNEQFF. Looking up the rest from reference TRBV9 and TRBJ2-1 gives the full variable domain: DSGVTQTPKHLITATGQRVTLRCSPRSGDLSVYWYQQSLDQGLQFLIQYYNGEERAKGNILERFSAQQFPDLHSELNLSSLELGDSALYFCASSVDRVDNEQFFGPGTRLTVL.

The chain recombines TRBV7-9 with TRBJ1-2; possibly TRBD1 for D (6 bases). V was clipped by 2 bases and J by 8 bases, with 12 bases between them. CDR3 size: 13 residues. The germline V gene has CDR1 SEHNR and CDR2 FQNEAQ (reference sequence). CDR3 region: CASSLLQGGGYTF. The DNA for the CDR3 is TGTGCCAGCAGCTTACTACAGGGCGGCGGCTACACCTTC.

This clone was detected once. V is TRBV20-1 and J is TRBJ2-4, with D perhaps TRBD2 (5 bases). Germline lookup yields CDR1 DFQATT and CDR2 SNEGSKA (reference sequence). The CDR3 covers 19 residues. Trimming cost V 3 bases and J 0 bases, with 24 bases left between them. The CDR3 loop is CSASPQDVRERLAKNIQYF. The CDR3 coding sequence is TGCAGTGCTAGTCCTCAGGATGTTAGGGAGAGACTAGCCAAAAACATTCAGTACTTC.

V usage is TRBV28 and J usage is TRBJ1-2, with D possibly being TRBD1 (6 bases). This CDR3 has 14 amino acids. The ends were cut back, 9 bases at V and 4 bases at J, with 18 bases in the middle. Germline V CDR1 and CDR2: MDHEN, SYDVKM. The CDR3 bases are TGTGCCAGTATGTCCGGCAGGGGCGCCTATGGCTACACCTTC. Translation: CASMSGRGAYGYTF.

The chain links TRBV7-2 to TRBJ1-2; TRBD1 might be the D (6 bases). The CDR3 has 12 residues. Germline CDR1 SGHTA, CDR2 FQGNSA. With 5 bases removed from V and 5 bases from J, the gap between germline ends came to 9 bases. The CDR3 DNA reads TGTGCCAGCAGCCCCACAGGGTATGGCTACACCTTC. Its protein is CASSPTGYGYTF.

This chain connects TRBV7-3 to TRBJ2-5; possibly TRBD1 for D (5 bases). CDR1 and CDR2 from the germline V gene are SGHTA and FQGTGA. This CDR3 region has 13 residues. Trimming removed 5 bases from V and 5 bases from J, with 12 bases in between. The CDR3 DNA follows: TGTGCCAGCAGCCAGACAGCCGGGGAGACCCAGTACTTC. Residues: CASSQTAGETQYF. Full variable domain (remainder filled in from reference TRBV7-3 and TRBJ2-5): GAGVSQTPSNKVTEKGKYVELRCDPISGHTALYWYRQSLGQGPEFLIYFQGTGAADDSGLPNDRFFAVRPEGSVSTLKIQRTERGDSAVYLCASSQTAGETQYFGPGTRLLVL.